Shown below are 27 T cell receptor beta chains from a single sample sequenced in a study of blood T cell repertoires in COVID-19. Profiled with immunoSEQ multiplex PCR; TCRdb holds only in-frame clones, not every one. The data contain 50,000 to 55,000 clones, over 75% of them singletons. The specimen was peripheral blood. Every receptor here comes from a man between 65 and 85 years old with acute or convalescent COVID-19.

The V gene is TRBV7-2, the J gene TRBJ2-7, with unresolved D. V shed 1 base and J shed 3 bases, with 7 bases lying between them. The germline gives CDR1 SGHTA, CDR2 FQGNSA. The CDR3 runs to 13 residues. In DNA form, the CDR3 reads TGTGCCAGCAGCTTAGGTACAAACTACGAGCAGTACGTC. Residues: CASSLGTNYEQYV.

This clone was recorded once. The chain carries TRBV7-6 and TRBJ2-5; a possible D gene is TRBD1 (5 bases). Germline V lookup: CDR1 SGHVS, CDR2 FNYEAQ. V shed 5 bases and J shed 4 bases, with 20 bases lying between them. CDR3 length equals 16 residues. The CDR3, as DNA: TGTGCCAGCAGCGTTCAGGGATCCGGAGTGGGAGAGACCCAGTACTTC. Translated, it gives CASSVQGSGVGETQYF.

The chain links TRBV6-5 to TRBJ2-3; 7 positions agree with TRBD1. CDR1 and CDR2 from the germline V gene are MNHEY and SVGAGI. The CDR3 has 14 amino acids. V lost 3 bases and J lost 10; bases outside the gene matches: 10. CDR3 nucleotides: TGTGCCAGCAGTTATCCCCAGGGGGATGGGGCGCAGTATTTT. Protein: CASSYPQGDGAQYF.

This sequence joins TRBV6-5 and TRBJ1-6; 8 bases agree with TRBD1. The CDR3 spans 14 residues. The V gene's germline CDR1 is MNHEY and CDR2 SVGAGI. V dropped 5 bases and J dropped 7; count of bases not matched to a gene: 4. The CDR3 DNA sequence: TGTGCCAGCAGTCGACAGGGGCGAAATTCACCCCTCCACTTT. It is translated as CASSRQGRNSPLHF.

V and J are TRBV19 and TRBJ2-7; tentatively, D is TRBD2 (5 bases). The V gene lost 1 base and the J gene lost 0 bases, with 13 bases spanning the gap. Germline V gene sequence: CDR1 LNHDA, CDR2 SQIVND (reference sequence). This CDR3 is 16 amino acids long. Here the CDR3 reads CASSIGRRLSSYEQYF. DNA of the CDR3: TGTGCCAGTAGTATAGGTCGGAGGTTATCCTCCTACGAGCAGTACTTC.

This clone was seen a few times. The rearrangement uses TRBV7-3 and TRBJ2-3, with 14 bases aligning to TRBD2. This CDR3 has 16 residues. V trimming: 4 bases; J trimming: 5 bases; junction bases outside the gene matches: 5. Germline V lookup: CDR1 SGHTA, CDR2 FQGTGA. CDR3 amino acids: CASSSGTSGGVDTQYF. CDR3 nucleotide sequence: TGTGCCAGCAGCTCCGGGACTAGCGGGGGTGTAGATACGCAGTATTTT.

The rearrangement joins TRBV6-5 to TRBJ2-7; 12 nucleotides align to TRBD1. Germline CDR1 reads MNHEY; CDR2 reads SVGAGI. The CDR3 covers 15 residues. V shed 1 base and J 6 bases; nucleotides not matched to a gene: 4. CDR3 in DNA: TGTGCCAGCAGTTACTTGGGACAGGGGGCGCGCGAGCAGTACTTC. Residues: CASSYLGQGAREQYF.

The V gene is TRBV6-4, the J gene TRBJ2-7; no firm D call. The CDR3 contains 14 residues. Per germline, CDR1 MRHNA and CDR2 SNTAGT. The ends were cut back, 6 bases at V and 0 bases at J, with 12 bases in the middle. The DNA of the CDR3 is TGTGCCAGCAGCCCGAGCCACAGCTCCTACGAGCAGTACTTC. It translates to CASSPSHSSYEQYF.

The rearrangement uses TRBV18 and TRBJ1-5; D gene uncertain. Germline lookup yields CDR1 KGHSH and CDR2 LQKENI. This CDR3 is 14 amino acids long. Trimming pared 5 bases from V and 0 bases from J, leaving 8 bases between. The CDR3 DNA reads as TGTGCCAGCTCAGACGGGTTTAGCAATCAGCCCCAGCATTTT. Its protein is CASSDGFSNQPQHF.

The chain couples TRBV7-9 to TRBJ2-1; tentative D call: TRBD1 (5 bases). The CDR3 is 14 amino acids. V was trimmed by 0 bases and J by 8 bases, leaving 11 bases between them. Germline-derived CDR1 and CDR2 are SEHNR and FQNEAQ (reference sequence). CDR3 protein: CASSLALQGDEQFF. The DNA of the CDR3 is TGTGCCAGCAGCTTAGCCCTCCAAGGGGATGAGCAGTTCTTC. Complete variable domain (other parts from reference TRBV7-9 and TRBJ2-1): DTGVSQNPRHKITKRGQNVTFRCDPISEHNRLYWYRQTLGQGPEFLTYFQNEAQLEKSRLLSDRFSAERPKGSFSTLEIQRTEQGDSAMYLCASSLALQGDEQFFGPGTRLTVL.

This chain uses TRBV25-1 with TRBJ2-1; D might be TRBD1 (5 bases). Germline V gives CDR1 MGHDK, CDR2 SYGVNS. The CDR3 runs to 14 residues. V was shortened by 2 bases and J by 7 bases, with 12 bases between the two germline ends. The CDR3 sequence is CASSELPPGNEQFF. The DNA for the CDR3 is TGTGCCAGCAGTGAACTCCCTCCAGGGAATGAGCAGTTCTTC.

This clone has just a few counts. The CDR3 loop is CASSQENQPQHF. CDR3 sequence (DNA): TGTGCCAGCAGCCAAGAGAATCAGCCCCAGCATTTT. The chain recombines TRBV6-6 with TRBJ1-5; D remains ambiguous. CDR1 and CDR2 (germline): MNHNY, SVGAGI (reference sequence). V lost 6 bases to trimming and J lost 4 bases, with 7 bases between them. The CDR3 contains 12 residues.

This CDR3 reads CATSRTSTLSYEQYF. The CDR3 bases are TGTGCCACCAGCAGAACTTCAACCCTCTCCTACGAGCAGTACTTC. The rearrangement links TRBV15 to TRBJ2-7; D uncertain. The CDR3 consists of 15 residues. V was shortened by 2 bases and J by 0 bases, with 11 bases between the two germline ends. The germline V gene has CDR1 LNHNV and CDR2 YYDKDF (reference sequence).

V and J are TRBV6-1 and TRBJ1-2; 10 nucleotides line up with TRBD1. With V trimmed by 4 bases and J by 7 bases, 12 bases remained unmatched. Germline lookup yields CDR1 MNHNS and CDR2 SASEGT. The CDR3 extends over 16 amino acids. CDR3 loop: CASSASADRGRGGYTF. Here the CDR3 DNA reads TGTGCCAGCAGTGCGTCAGCAGACAGGGGGCGTGGTGGCTACACCTTC.

This rearrangement joins TRBV27 to TRBJ1-1; D is ambiguous. The germline gives CDR1 MNHEY, CDR2 SMNVEV (reference sequence). There are 13 residues in the CDR3. The germline V and J ends were trimmed by 0 bases and 7 bases, with 9 bases remaining between them. The CDR3 here is CASSLSWRFEAFF. The CDR3 DNA follows: TGTGCCAGCAGTTTATCGTGGCGGTTTGAAGCTTTCTTT.

V and J are TRBV15 and TRBJ1-2; a weak D match, TRBD1 (5 bases). V was shortened by 0 bases and J by 4 bases, with 9 bases between the two germline ends. The CDR3 consists of 14 residues. The germline CDR1 and CDR2 sequences are LNHNV and YYDKDF (reference sequence). The CDR3 loop reads CATSRDRRGYGYTF. DNA for the CDR3: TGTGCCACCAGCAGAGATAGGAGGGGCTATGGCTACACCTTC.

This clone is a singleton in its sample. This chain joins TRBV4-3 and TRBJ2-1, with D unresolved. V was trimmed by 5 bases and J by 0 bases, leaving 8 bases between them. Per germline, CDR1 LGHNA and CDR2 YSLEER. The CDR3 extends over 14 amino acids. CDR3 amino acids: CASSVGPSYNEQFF. The DNA for the CDR3 is TGCGCCAGCAGCGTTGGCCCCTCCTACAATGAGCAGTTCTTC.

CDR3 loop: CASLRARYNEQFF. The CDR3 DNA follows: TGTGCCAGCCTGAGGGCCAGGTACAATGAGCAGTTCTTC. The chain has TRBV7-9 and TRBJ2-1; tentatively, D is TRBD2 (5 bases). CDR3 length equals 13 residues. Trimming took off 8 bases at V and 4 bases at J, with 12 bases between the two ends. In germline, CDR1 is SEHNR, CDR2 FQNEAQ (reference sequence). Complete variable domain (other parts from reference TRBV7-9 and TRBJ2-1): DTGVSQNPRHKITKRGQNVTFRCDPISEHNRLYWYRQTLGQGPEFLTYFQNEAQLEKSRLLSDRFSAERPKGSFSTLEIQRTEQGDSAMYLCASLRARYNEQFFGPGTRLTVL.

The chain links TRBV24-1 to TRBJ1-4; no clear D gene. Germline CDR1 KGHDR, CDR2 SFDVKD. V lost 5 bases to trimming and J lost 8 bases, with 8 bases between them. The CDR3 loop spans 12 amino acids. The CDR3 reads CATSGSGEKLFF. The CDR3 bases are TGTGCCACCAGTGGGTCGGGGGAAAAACTGTTTTTT.

This sequence joins TRBV19 and TRBJ2-3, with 12 bases fitting TRBD2. CDR3 length: 16 amino acids. V shed 5 bases, J shed 4 bases, and the junction held 7 bases outside the gene matches. Per the germline V gene, CDR1 is LNHDA and CDR2 is SQIVND (reference sequence). The CDR3 sequence: CASSFRLAGDSDTQYF. In DNA form, the CDR3 reads TGTGCCAGTAGTTTTCGACTAGCGGGAGACTCAGATACGCAGTATTTT.

CDR3 in DNA: TGTGCCAGCAGCTTAAAGGGGGCGGGTGAAAAACTGTTTTTT. It codes for CASSLKGAGEKLFF. J is TRBJ1-4 and V is TRBV5-6, with 7 bases that match TRBD1. V gave up 2 bases and J gave up 7 bases; unmatched junction bases: 5. The CDR3 totals 14 residues. Looked up from germline, CDR1 is SGHDT and CDR2 is YYEEEE.

The V and J genes are TRBV19 and TRBJ1-1; a possible D gene is TRBD1 (5 bases). V lost 7 bases, J lost 7 bases, and 16 bases lay in between. The germline V gene encodes CDR1 LNHDA and CDR2 SQIVND (reference sequence). This CDR3 comprises 13 residues. For the CDR3, the DNA is TGTGCCAGTACCTTGACAGAAAGAAGTGAAGCTTTCTTT. Translation: CASTLTERSEAFF.

The chain couples TRBV29-1 to TRBJ2-5, with TRBD1 as a possible D gene (5 bases). CDR3 length equals 13 residues. Germline CDR1 reads SQVTM; CDR2 reads ANQGSEA. Between the trimmed V and J ends, which lost 0 bases and 5 bases, there was a span of 10 bases. The CDR3, as DNA: TGCAGCGTTGAAGAGGGGCGTGGGGAGACCCAGTACTTC. Protein sequence: CSVEEGRGETQYF.

The genes are TRBV30 and TRBJ1-6; D remains ambiguous. V was pared by 2 bases and J by 0 bases, with 8 bases between. This CDR3 region has 15 residues. The germline gives CDR1 GTSNPN, CDR2 SVGIG (reference sequence). CDR3 sequence: CAWSRPLSYNSPLHF. CDR3 coding DNA: TGTGCCTGGAGTCGTCCTCTCTCCTATAATTCACCCCTCCACTTT.

This clone was seen a single time. The chain uses TRBV5-1 and TRBJ2-1, with TRBD2 matching over 7 bases. Germline CDR1 and CDR2: SGHRS and YFSETQ. V trimming: 4 bases; J trimming: 8 bases; junction bases outside the gene matches: 6. This CDR3 region has 13 residues. CDR3 DNA sequence: TGCGCCAGCAGCCCAGGACTAGACTATGAGCAGTTCTTC. Residues: CASSPGLDYEQFF. Full variable domain (outside the CDR3, taken from reference TRBV5-1 and TRBJ2-1): KAGVTQTPRYLIKTRGQQVTLSCSPISGHRSVSWYQQTPGQGLQFLFEYFSETQRNKGNFPGRFSGRQFSNSRSEMNVSTLELGDSALYLCASSPGLDYEQFFGPGTRLTVL.

Only a few counts were recorded for this clone. V gene TRBV10-3 combines with J gene TRBJ1-6; 10 bases fit TRBD1. The germline V gene has CDR1 ENHRY and CDR2 SYGVKD. This CDR3 is built from 16 residues. Unmatched junction bases numbered 6, after V lost 3 bases and J lost 7 bases. The chain's CDR3 is CAISDVGTGENSPLHF. The CDR3 DNA follows: TGTGCCATCAGTGATGTCGGGACAGGGGAGAATTCACCCCTCCACTTT.

The count of this clone is one. The chain is built from TRBV7-9 and TRBJ2-2; 15 bases match TRBD2. Germline loops: CDR1 SEHNR, CDR2 FQNEAQ (reference sequence). The length of the CDR3 is 19 residues. J gave up 4 bases and V 5 bases, and 11 bases lay outside the gene matches. The CDR3 DNA reads TGTGCCAGCAGCCCGGCCGGGACTAGCGGGGGGCGGGGCACCGGGGAGCTGTTTTTT. Protein product: CASSPAGTSGGRGTGELFF.